This T cell receptor beta chain is drawn from a study of shared clonotypes between healthy human individuals. Study as a whole: Used for every donor were three CD4 naive, three CD4 memory, two CD8 naive and one CD8 memory plate. Notes on the study in general: Blood was the only sampled material, and tissue repertoires likely differ. Across subsets, estimated richness was generally greater for naive than for memory populations.

Original methodology: For the immunoSEQ data, sequences were junction-only without quality scores, so filtering differed. The table came from immunoSEQ multiplex PCR; TCRdb's copy has only in-frame clones and leaves some out. V and J calls plus clone size are reproduced from that table; the DNA served to infer D and trimming. This sample has 2 million to 2.5 million clones, with approximately 93% found just once. Note on this clone: Its matching antigen is unknown. Other DNA sequences in the sample encode the same CDR3.

This CDR3 region has 12 residues. V dropped 7 bases and J dropped 6 bases, with 10 bases sitting between them. Germline loops: CDR1 SNHLY, CDR2 FYNNEI. The receptor's source is a man between 18 and 29 years old in good health. Some clones in this sample may be carry-over from other donors' samples. The chain has TRBV2 and TRBJ1-5, with a tentative D call TRBD1 (6 bases). The specimen was naive CD4+ T cells from PBMCs. Subset indicated: CD45RA+ positively selected. CDR3 in DNA: TGTGCCAGCAAGGGGGAGGGTCAGCCCCAGCATTTT. This sequence encodes CASKGEGQPQHF.